This entry is about one T cell receptor beta chain. Data came from immunoSEQ multiplex PCR; TCRdb stores just in-frame clones and leaves some out. This table has some 91,000 clones, approximately 90% appearing once. This sample was taken from a study of blood T cell repertoires in COVID-19. Whole-study context: Whether acute or convalescent, the COVID-19 samples came from the United States, Italy and Spain.

In germline, CDR1 is SGHDN, CDR2 FVKESK. CDR3 length equals 13 residues. V was cut by 0 bases and J by 7 bases, with 9 bases left in between. The sample was peripheral blood. The rearrangement uses TRBV14 and TRBJ2-5, with D tentatively TRBD1 (5 bases). The receptor comes from a man aged 55 to 69 with acute or convalescent COVID-19. The DNA of the CDR3 is TGTGCCAGCAGCCAAGACAGGCAGGGGACCCAGTACTTC. This codes for CASSQDRQGTQYF.